The rows below give T cell receptor beta chains drawn from one sample of a study of STAT3 mutations in large granular lymphocyte leukemia. The protocol was immunoSEQ multiplex PCR, while the TCRdb copy is restricted to in-frame clones and leaves out a portion. Found here are about 20,000 clones, around 92% of them singletons; the top ten hold roughly 45%. Source material: peripheral blood mononuclear cells. These receptors were collected from a man aged 55-75 years with T-cell large granular lymphocyte leukemia. Some clones in this sample may be carry-over from other donors' samples. Both conserved end residues are part of each CDR3. The D gene is left open where the match is weak. Some rows have no size entry. The others give once, few or many, or a class for an expanded clone.

>once|TRBJ2-6|TRBV30|-|12
TGTGCCTGGAGTACCGGGGCCAACGTCCTGACTTTC
CAWSTGANVLTF
>-|TRBJ2-7|TRBV14|TRBD1|15
TGTGCCAGCAGCCTAACACAGGGGGCCCAATACGAGCAGTACTTC
CASSLTQGAQYEQYF
>-|TRBJ2-5|TRBV12-5|-|13
TGTGCTAGTGGTTTGTCTGGGTCCGGGGCCCAGTACTTC
CASGLSGSGAQYF
>-|TRBJ2-7|TRBV5-4|-|13
TGTGCCAGCCGAGGATTCATGTCCTACGAGCAGTACTTC
CASRGFMSYEQYF
>-|TRBJ1-2|TRBV28|-|15
TGTGCCAGCAGTTCCCCGCAGGGGCGGAACTATGGCTACACCTTC
CASSSPQGRNYGYTF
>-|TRBJ2-7|TRBV4-1|-|16
TGCGCCAGCAGCCAAGATCGCGCGGCACAGCCCTACGAGCAGTACTTC
CASSQDRAAQPYEQYF
>-|TRBJ2-3|TRBV12-5|-|18
TGTGCTAGTGGTCTACCCCTAGGCGCCGGAGAAATCACAGATACGCAGTATTTT
CASGLPLGAGEITDTQYF
>-|TRBJ1-3|TRBV5-6|-|15
TGTGCCAGCAGCGTAGGGGCCCACTCTGGAAACACCATATATTTT
CASSVGAHSGNTIYF
>-|TRBJ2-5|TRBV7-9|-|15
TGTGCCAGCAGCTTAGCTTGGGGCAGCCAAGAGACCCAGTACTTC
CASSLAWGSQETQYF
>-|TRBJ2-5|TRBV18|TRBD2|13
TGTGCCAGCTCACCGGGAGGGAAAGAGACCCAGTACTTC
CASSPGGKETQYF
>once|TRBJ2-7|TRBV5-1|-|13
TGCGCCAGCAGCTTGGAGTCAGTCTACGAGCAGTACTTC
CASSLESVYEQYF
>-|TRBJ2-1|TRBV7-8|TRBD2|16
TGTGCCAGCAGCGCGGGAGCGGGAGGAGTATACAATGAGCAGTTCTTC
CASSAGAGGVYNEQFF
>once|TRBJ1-3|TRBV5-6|-|17
TGTGCCAGCAGCCCCCGAGGGGGGGGGCTCTCTGGAAACACCATATATTTT
CASSPRGGGLSGNTIYF
>-|TRBJ1-2|TRBV29-1|TRBD1|17
TGCAGCGTGGGGGCACAGGGGATTGGGAGGAATAACTATGGCTACACCTTC
CSVGAQGIGRNNYGYTF
>-|TRBJ2-5|TRBV14|-|15
TGTGCCAGCAGCCAAGTCCCTATGAGTGTTCGAACCCAGTACTTC
CASSQVPMSVRTQYF
>once|TRBJ2-2|TRBV7-9|TRBD2|13
TGTGCCAGCAAGCGGGGTAACACCGGGGAGCTGTTTTTT
CASKRGNTGELFF
>-|TRBJ1-1|TRBV5-8|-|15
TGTGCCAGCAGCTTAATGGGGGCGACGAGCACTGAAGCTTTCTTT
CASSLMGATSTEAFF
>-|TRBJ2-3|TRBV4-3|TRBD2|16
TGCGCCAGCAGCCAGGACATGGCGGGAGGGGGAGATACGCAGTATTTT
CASSQDMAGGGDTQYF
>-|TRBJ2-7|TRBV6-6|TRBD2|15
TGTGCCAGCAGCACAACGGGACTAGCCCCCGGCGAGCAGTACTTC
CASSTTGLAPGEQYF
>-|TRBJ2-7|TRBV5-1|TRBD2|14
TGCGCCAGCAGGCCTGGACTAGATCCCTACGAGCAGTACTTC
CASRPGLDPYEQYF
>few|TRBJ1-2|TRBV5-1|-|14
TGCGCCAGCAGCTCAGGGACGGGAGGAGTCGGCTACACCTTC
CASSSGTGGVGYTF
>-|TRBJ1-1|TRBV2|-|14
TGTGCCAGCAGTGAAGTGATTATTAACACTGAAGCTTTCTTT
CASSEVIINTEAFF
>-|TRBJ1-2|TRBV19|-|13
TGTGCCAGTAGTATCTCGGGAATCTATGGCTACACCTTC
CASSISGIYGYTF
>-|TRBJ2-3|TRBV6-6|-|16
TGTGCCAGCAGTTACCCGGTAGGGGGAAGCACAGATACGCAGTATTTT
CASSYPVGGSTDTQYF
>-|TRBJ1-3|TRBV7-9|-|14
TGTGCCAGCAGCTTAGAGGCAGGGGTGGACACCATATATTTT
CASSLEAGVDTIYF
>-|TRBJ2-7|TRBV6-5|TRBD1|15
TGTGCCAGCAGTTACTCGTGGACAGGGGTGGGCGAGCAGTACTTC
CASSYSWTGVGEQYF
>once|TRBJ2-5|TRBV7-9|-|14
TGTGCCAGCAGCTTATTTTCGGGGCAAGAGACCCAGTACTTC
CASSLFSGQETQYF
>-|TRBJ2-4|TRBV5-1|TRBD2|16
TGCGCCAGCAGCTTGGGACTAGCGGGGAAAGGAGACATTCAGTACTTC
CASSLGLAGKGDIQYF
>-|TRBJ2-7|TRBV7-2|TRBD2|17
TGTGCCAGCAGCTTAGGGGGGGGAGGGCCGACGGGCTACGAGCAGTACTTC
CASSLGGGGPTGYEQYF
>-|TRBJ2-5|TRBV7-2|-|13
TGTGCCAGCAGCTTAAGCCTTGGGGAGACCCAGTACTTC
CASSLSLGETQYF
>few|TRBJ1-5|TRBV19|-|15
TGTGCCAGTAGTATAGATCGAGGTCGCAATCAGCCCCAGCATTTT
CASSIDRGRNQPQHF
>-|TRBJ2-7|TRBV29-1|-|13
TGCAGCGTACTCACCCGGGGGAGGTACGAGCAGTACTTC
CSVLTRGRYEQYF
>-|TRBJ2-7|TRBV5-4|TRBD1|15
TGTGCCAGCAGCCTTCGACAGGGCAGCCCCTACGAGCAGTACTTC
CASSLRQGSPYEQYF
>-|TRBJ2-7|TRBV5-1|-|14
TGCGCCAGCAGCGAACTTGCGGCCAGCTACGAGCAGTACTTC
CASSELAASYEQYF
>-|TRBJ1-5|TRBV7-2|-|15
TGTGCCAGCACCCCCTGGCTGGCACCAAATCAGCCCCAGCATTTT
CASTPWLAPNQPQHF
>-|TRBJ1-2|TRBV28|-|14
TGTGCCAGCAGCCGAACCGCGGTGTACTATGGCTACACCTTC
CASSRTAVYYGYTF
>-|TRBJ2-2|TRBV30|TRBD2|12
TGTGCCTGGGAAGCGGGATCGGGGGAGCTGTTTTTT
CAWEAGSGELFF
>-|TRBJ1-3|TRBV4-2|TRBD1|16
TGTGCCAGCAGCCAAGGCACACAGGGGAAGAGAGACACCATATATTTT
CASSQGTQGKRDTIYF
>once|TRBJ2-7|TRBV21-1|-|18
TGTGCCAGCAGCCCAATTAGGCAACCGTTCCGGGGAGGTCACGAGCAGTACTTC
CASSPIRQPFRGGHEQYF
>-|TRBJ1-1|TRBV15|-|16
TGTGCCACCAGCCGGGGGGGGGTGGTATTGTACACTGAAGCTTTCTTT
CATSRGGVVLYTEAFF
>-|TRBJ2-3|TRBV27|-|12
TGTGCCAGCAGTTTATTGGGTGATACGCAGTATTTT
CASSLLGDTQYF
>once|TRBJ2-5|TRBV19|TRBD1|15
TGTGCCAGTAGTGTATGGACAGGGGCTAGAGAGACCCAGTACTTC
CASSVWTGARETQYF
>-|TRBJ1-2|TRBV5-4|-|15
TGTGCCAGCAGCGGAGGGACGACTACCGCCTATGGCTACACCTTC
CASSGGTTTAYGYTF
>-|TRBJ2-3|TRBV19|-|16
TGTGCCAGTAGTATAGATCCTGGAGCAACCACAGATACGCAGTATTTT
CASSIDPGATTDTQYF
>-|TRBJ1-5|TRBV30|TRBD1|16
TGTGCCTGGAGTGTAGGGCTCGGGACAGGGACTCAGCCCCAGCATTTT
CAWSVGLGTGTQPQHF